Each of the 5 T cell receptor beta chains below was sequenced from the same sample in a study of cytomegalovirus exposure and HLA in healthy donors. In the PCR, 60 Vbeta and 13 Jbeta primers were used. Only in-frame clones appear in the TCRdb table, and some are missing; sequencing was by immunoSEQ multiplex PCR. Of over 150,000 clones listed, about 81% are singletons. The sample comprised PBMCs. The origin of the receptors is a woman aged 50 to 60 in good health and CMV-seropositive.

The V call is TRBV9, the J call TRBJ2-5; the match to TRBD1 covers 7 bases. The closer fit of TRBJ2-7 to the DNA end suggests the J call may be wrong. Per the germline V gene, CDR1 is SGDLS and CDR2 is YYNGEE. This CDR3 comprises 16 residues. CDR3 nucleotide sequence: TGTGCCAGCAGCTTATCACCCGGGACAGAGGCCTACGAGCAGTACTTC. It codes for CASSLSPGTEAYEQYF.

The chain has TRBV10-1 and TRBJ2-7; TRBD2 aligns across 9 bases. Germline loops: CDR1 WNHNN, CDR2 SYGVQD (reference sequence). This CDR3 region has 16 residues. Unmatched junction bases numbered 11, after V lost 3 bases and J lost 5 bases. In DNA, the CDR3 is TGCGCCAGCAGTGAAAGTCGGGCGGGAGGGATCCACGAGCAGTACTTC. This encodes CASSESRAGGIHEQYF.

The chain has TRBV2 and TRBJ1-5; 7 positions agree with TRBD1. Trimming at V came to 6 bases and at J to 1 base, leaving 6 bases not matched to a gene. The CDR3 loop spans 15 amino acids. In germline, CDR1 is SNHLY, CDR2 FYNNEI. DNA of the CDR3: TGTGCCAGCAGCACAGGGGTAGTGAGCAATCAGCCCCAGCATTTT. Translating gives CASSTGVVSNQPQHF.

This clone was counted a single time. The chain has TRBV5-1 and TRBJ2-3; 11 positions match TRBD2. The V gene's germline CDR1 is SGHRS and CDR2 YFSETQ. The CDR3 spans 16 residues. V lost 1 base to trimming and J lost 5 bases; unmatched junction nucleotides: 6. CDR3 DNA sequence: TGCGCCAGCAGCTTGACTAGCGGGAGAGGGGGAGATACGCAGTATTTT. It is translated as CASSLTSGRGGDTQYF. The entire variable domain, with the rest obtained from reference TRBV5-1 and TRBJ2-3, is as follows: KAGVTQTPRYLIKTRGQQVTLSCSPISGHRSVSWYQQTPGQGLQFLFEYFSETQRNKGNFPGRFSGRQFSNSRSEMNVSTLELGDSALYLCASSLTSGRGGDTQYFGPGTRLTVL.

V gene TRBV2 combines with J gene TRBJ1-1, with 10 bases aligning to TRBD1. This CDR3 contains 13 residues. The V segment lost 6 bases and the J segment 3 bases; nucleotides outside the gene matches: 1. CDR1 is SNHLY and CDR2 is FYNNEI in the germline V gene. The CDR3 region has the DNA TGTGCCAGCAGGGGGACAGGGGACACTGAAGCTTTCTTT. It codes for CASRGTGDTEAFF.